This T cell receptor (beta chain) emerged from a study of blood T cell repertoires in COVID-19. Germline CDR1 and CDR2: LNHNV and YYDKDF (reference sequence). The trim removed 6 bases at V and 4 bases at J, leaving 3 bases unmatched. The CDR3 runs to 14 residues. Authors' processing steps: Quantification of nucleated cells was approximated via reference gene primer amplification. Measured with immunoSEQ multiplex PCR; TCRdb has only the in-frame clones, and not every one. V and J calls and clone size are given by that table; D and trimming were obtained from the DNA. The table records about 350,000 clones, about 86% of them present only once. Enrolment of Seattle patients took place during active infection, and they were followed longitudinally.

The sequenced material came from peripheral blood. This TCR derives from a woman in her sixties with COVID-19, enrolled during active disease. This chain uses TRBV15 with TRBJ1-6; 7 bases line up with TRBD1. The CDR3 loop reads CATSRQGYNSPLHF. DNA of the CDR3: TGTGCCACCAGTAGACAGGGATATAATTCACCCCTCCACTTT.